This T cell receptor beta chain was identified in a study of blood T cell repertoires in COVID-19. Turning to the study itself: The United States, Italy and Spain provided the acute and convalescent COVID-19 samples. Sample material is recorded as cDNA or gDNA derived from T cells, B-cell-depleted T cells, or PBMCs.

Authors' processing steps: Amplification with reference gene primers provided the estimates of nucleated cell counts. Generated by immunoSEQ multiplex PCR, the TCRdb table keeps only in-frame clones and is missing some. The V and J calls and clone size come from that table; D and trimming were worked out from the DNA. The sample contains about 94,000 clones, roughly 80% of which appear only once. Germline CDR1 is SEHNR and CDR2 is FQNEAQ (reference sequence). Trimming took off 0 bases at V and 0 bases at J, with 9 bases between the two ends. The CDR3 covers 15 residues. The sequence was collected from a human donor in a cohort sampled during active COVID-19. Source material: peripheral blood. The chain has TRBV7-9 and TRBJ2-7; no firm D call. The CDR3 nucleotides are TGTGCCAGCAGCTTAGCGACTGTCGCCTCCTACGAGCAGTACTTC. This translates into CASSLATVASYEQYF.